This section outlines one T cell receptor beta chain sequence together with its context. Its antigen is not known. The data were taken from a study of post-analysis software for immune sequencing data. Overall study results and limits: Co-batched samples clustered tightly together by F measure. In patients, about 5 TRBV segments were more frequent than in controls, with TRBV5-6, TRBV5-1 and TRBV20-1 among them. Patients with multiple sclerosis recorded significantly lower normalized Chao1 diversity than controls, the study found.

Prepared libraries of TCR beta cDNA carried unique molecular identifiers. One entry per CDR3 protein results from TCRdb running MiXCR on the PCR reads. The table has roughly 600,000 distinct CDR3 sequences, 44% seen once. The V gene lost 7 bases and the J gene lost 8 bases, with 9 bases spanning the gap. This CDR3 spans 11 amino acids. Germline V gene lookup returns CDR1 ENHRY and CDR2 SYGVKD. The chain joins TRBV10-3 to TRBJ2-1; D remains unclear. The material sequenced was blood. The sequence was collected from a girl aged 10 to 17 with multiple sclerosis. The CDR3 bases are TGTGCCATCAAGGAGTCCTATGAGCAGTTCTTC. It is translated as CAIKESYEQFF.